The 26 T cell receptor beta chains presented below share a single source sample, sequenced in a study of T cells in Graves' hyperthyroidism and ophthalmopathy. TCR beta CDR3 region amplification was performed from RNA transcripts. Researchers ran a first-round RT-PCR on the TCR CDR3 using the HTBI primer set. TCRdb fed the multiplex PCR reads into MiXCR, producing one record per CDR3 protein. This sample has about 600,000 distinct CDR3 sequences, with around 16% found just once. Sequencing was performed on blood. The receptors shown here come from a woman in her thirties or forties with Graves' ophthalmopathy.

This clonotype was seen more than once but under ten times. The chain links TRBV7-8 to TRBJ2-5; D is unresolved. This CDR3 has 16 residues. V lost 1 base and J lost 1, with 13 bases in between. CDR1 SGHVS and CDR2 FQNEAQ come from the germline V gene. The CDR3 sequence is CASSLVLRHLQETQYF. The CDR3 nucleotides are TGTGCCAGCAGCTTAGTCTTGAGGCATCTCCAAGAGACCCAGTACTTC.

The V call is TRBV28, the J call TRBJ2-7; possibly TRBD2 for D (5 bases). Trimming left V 7 bases short and J 2 bases short, with 9 bases between. Germline CDR1 MDHEN, CDR2 SYDVKM. The CDR3 loop spans 12 amino acids. CDR3 region: CASNGDTYEQYF. CDR3 sequence (DNA): TGTGCCAGCAACGGGGATACCTACGAGCAGTACTTC.

This clonotype occurred a few times. The rearrangement links TRBV10-1 to TRBJ2-3; TRBD1 matches at 8 bases. Germline CDR1 is WNHNN and CDR2 is SYGVQD (reference sequence). CDR3 length equals 11 residues. With V trimmed by 10 bases and J by 6 bases, 3 bases remained unmatched. The CDR3 sequence is CATRQGDTQYF. The CDR3 DNA sequence: TGCGCCACCAGACAGGGGGATACGCAGTATTTT.

Note on this clonotype: A junction boundary mismatches the germline segment, possibly from a read error. The chain couples TRBV2 to TRBJ1-2; D gene uncertain. CDR1 SNHLY and CDR2 FYNNEI come from the germline V gene. This CDR3 contains 12 residues. CDR3 DNA sequence: TGTGCCACCAGTGAAAGTTACTATGGCTACACCTTC. Amino acid sequence: CATSESYYGYTF.

The sample holds many counts of this clonotype. This rearrangement joins TRBV11-2 to TRBJ2-5; 9 nucleotides match TRBD2. Unmatched junction bases numbered 9, after V lost 5 bases and J lost 5 bases. CDR1 is SGHAT, CDR2 FQNNGV, per germline. The CDR3 has 15 residues. This CDR3 is CASSPSGGRAETQYF. DNA of the CDR3: TGTGCCAGCAGCCCCTCGGGCGGGAGGGCCGAGACCCAGTACTTC.

The chain combines TRBV7-6 with TRBJ2-5, with 14 bases fitting TRBD2. The germline CDR1 and CDR2 sequences are SGHVS and FNYEAQ. The CDR3 has 18 amino acids. V trimming: 5 bases; J trimming: 1 base; junction bases outside the gene matches: 9. CDR3 amino acids: CASSPGTSGSFPQETQYF. The CDR3 nucleotides read TGTGCCAGCAGCCCCGGGACTAGCGGGAGCTTCCCCCAAGAGACCCAGTACTTC.

Notes on this clonotype: A junction end diverges from the germline sequence, so it may reflect a read error. V usage is TRBV6-1 and J usage is TRBJ2-5; 7 positions agree with TRBD1. CDR1 MNHNS and CDR2 SASEGT come from the germline V gene. The CDR3 has 12 residues. In DNA form, the CDR3 reads TGTGCCAGCGAGGGACAGCAAGAGCCCCAGTACTTC. This gives the protein CASEGQQEPQYF.

This clonotype was seen a handful of times. The chain carries TRBV3-1 and TRBJ2-1, with 13 positions matching TRBD2. Germline lookup yields CDR1 LGHDT and CDR2 YNNKEL (reference sequence). The CDR3 consists of 17 residues. The trim removed 0 bases at V and 6 bases at J, leaving 5 bases unmatched. Here the CDR3 DNA reads TGTGCCAGCAGCCAAGATGAGGGACTAGCGGGGAGCAATGAGCAGTTCTTC. Its protein is CASSQDEGLAGSNEQFF.

This clonotype has a handful of counts. The gene calls are TRBV9 and TRBJ2-3; D gene uncertain. V shed 2 bases and J shed 5 bases, with 15 bases lying between them. CDR1 and CDR2 from the germline V gene are SGDLS and YYNGEE. The CDR3 spans 15 residues. CDR3 sequence (DNA): TGTGCCAGCAGCGTCGACCCCAGGTATGGAGATACGCAGTATTTT. Translated: CASSVDPRYGDTQYF.

The CDR3 region is CASSFTGTSGFGGLFF. The CDR3 region has the DNA TGCGCCAGCAGCTTCACCGGGACTAGCGGGTTCGGCGGGCTGTTTTTT. The rearrangement links TRBV5-1 to TRBJ2-2; 12 nucleotides agree with TRBD2. The germline V gene has CDR1 SGHRS and CDR2 YFSETQ. J gave up 13 bases and V 2 bases, and 12 bases lay outside the gene matches. The CDR3 consists of 16 residues.

This clonotype was found many times. The junction and the germline gene differ at one end; a read error may be behind it. In DNA, the CDR3 is TGTGCCAGCAGCTCCCTTAGACAGGTCACAGACACGCAGTATTTT. This encodes CASSSLRQVTDTQYF. V usage is TRBV5-5 and J usage is TRBJ2-3, with D possibly being TRBD1 (6 bases). The CDR3 runs to 15 residues. Germline V lookup: CDR1 SGHKS, CDR2 YYEKEE (reference sequence).

This clonotype was seen more than once but under ten times. Given a much more abundant clone one base away, this may be a read error. The V and J genes are TRBV12-3 or TRBV12-4 and TRBJ1-1, with 7 bases matching TRBD1. CDR3 length: 15 residues. CDR3 protein: CASSPPTGLFAETFF. The CDR3 DNA is TGTGCCAGCAGTCCTCCGACAGGGTTGTTCGCTGAAACTTTCTTT.

This clonotype was seen more than once but under ten times. The gene calls are TRBV20-1 and TRBJ2-3; D unclear. V was pared by 0 bases and J by 6 bases, with 16 bases between. In germline, CDR1 is DFQATT, CDR2 SNEGSKA (reference sequence). The CDR3 loop spans 15 amino acids. The CDR3 loop reads CSARDSPEIPDTQYF. The CDR3 coding sequence is TGCAGTGCTAGAGATAGCCCAGAAATTCCGGATACGCAGTATTTT.

This clonotype was detected many times. The chain recombines TRBV28 with TRBJ2-1; D may be TRBD1 (6 bases). The CDR3 contains 15 residues. Germline values: CDR1 MDHEN, CDR2 SYDVKM. V gave up 6 bases and J gave up 5 bases, with 17 bases separating them. The CDR3 DNA reads TGTGCCAGCAGGGACGACAGGCCCGGGAACAATGAGCAGTTCTTC. It yields the protein CASRDDRPGNNEQFF.

At least ten counts were recorded for this clonotype. The rearrangement links TRBV7-2 to TRBJ2-3; D ambiguous. CDR1 is SGHTA, CDR2 FQGNSA, per germline. The CDR3 covers 11 residues. V dropped 5 bases and J dropped 4 bases, with 4 bases sitting between them. CDR3 sequence reads: CASSAADTQYF. As DNA, the CDR3 is TGTGCCAGCAGCGCAGCAGATACGCAGTATTTT.

The V gene is TRBV19, the J gene TRBJ1-3; 9 positions agree with TRBD1. V shed 10 bases, J shed 0 bases, and the junction held 7 bases outside the gene matches. The germline V gene has CDR1 LNHDA and CDR2 SQIVND (reference sequence). The CDR3 spans 15 residues. CDR3 loop: CATGQGTSSGNTIYF. CDR3 nucleotides: TGTGCCACTGGACAGGGGACAAGCTCTGGAAACACCATATATTTT.

The chain recombines TRBV19 with TRBJ2-2; 9 bases are a match to TRBD1. This CDR3 comprises 15 residues. Trimming removed 8 bases from V and 4 bases from J; junction bases left unmatched: 8. Looked up from germline, CDR1 is LNHDA and CDR2 is SQIVND (reference sequence). DNA of the CDR3: TGTGCCAGTCAATCGACAGGGGGAAGCACCGGGGAGCTGTTTTTT. Protein product: CASQSTGGSTGELFF.

This clonotype was seen at least ten times. The chain uses TRBV3-1 and TRBJ2-7; 7 positions match TRBD1. The trim removed 4 bases at V and 5 bases at J, leaving 2 bases unmatched. The CDR3 has 12 amino acids. CDR1 and CDR2 from the germline V gene are LGHDT and YNNKEL (reference sequence). The CDR3 is CASSLGTDEQYF. In nucleotides, the CDR3 is TGTGCCAGCAGCCTCGGGACAGACGAGCAGTACTTC.

To note about this clonotype: This sequence may be a read error, since a much larger clone differs from it by one base. The J gene is TRBJ1-2, the V gene TRBV28; D is possibly TRBD1 (6 bases). V was trimmed by 7 bases and J by 3 bases, leaving 12 bases between them. CDR1 and CDR2 from the germline V gene are MDHEN and SYDVKM. The CDR3 runs to 13 residues. The CDR3 DNA reads as TGTGCCAGCACGATGGACAGAGACTATGGCTACACCTTC. Translating it yields CASTMDRDYGYTF.

This clonotype was found many times. The V and J genes are TRBV18 and TRBJ1-2; D gene uncertain. The CDR3 consists of 13 residues. CDR1 and CDR2 from the germline V gene are KGHSH and LQKENI. Trimming removed 3 bases at V and 4 bases at J, with 9 bases between. The CDR3 protein is CASSPALSYGYTF. The CDR3 DNA follows: TGTGCCAGCTCACCGGCACTCAGCTATGGCTACACCTTC. Together with reference TRBV18 and TRBJ1-2, the CDR3 gives the full variable domain: NAGVMQNPRHLVRRRGQEARLRCSPMKGHSHVYWYRQLPEEGLKFMVYLQKENIIDESGMPKERFSAEFPKEGPSILRIQQVVRGDSAAYFCASSPALSYGYTFGSGTRLTVV.

This chain connects TRBV12-3 or TRBV12-4 to TRBJ2-3; 10 bases line up with TRBD2. V trimming: 5 bases; J trimming: 5 bases; junction bases outside the gene matches: 7. This CDR3 has 15 residues. This chain's CDR3 is CASSVSGGARDTQYF. Here the CDR3 DNA reads TGTGCCAGCAGTGTCAGCGGGGGGGCGCGAGATACGCAGTATTTT.

V usage is TRBV25-1 and J usage is TRBJ2-5; D possibly corresponds to TRBD2 (6 bases). The V end was cut by 2 bases, the J end by 2 bases, with 12 bases between. This CDR3 contains 15 residues. Looked up from germline, CDR1 is MGHDK and CDR2 is SYGVNS. CDR3 in DNA: TGTGCCAGCAGTGAAAAGACTAGTCCGCAAGAGACCCAGTACTTC. Its translation: CASSEKTSPQETQYF.

This clonotype was seen a handful of times. The chain couples TRBV19 to TRBJ2-3; TRBD1 matches 9 bases. The length of the CDR3 is 16 residues. V dropped 3 bases and J dropped 2; count of bases not matched to a gene: 6. Germline CDR1 is LNHDA and CDR2 is SQIVND (reference sequence). CDR3 sequence reads: CASSMTGQGLTDTQYF. CDR3 coding DNA: TGTGCCAGTAGTATGACGGGACAGGGCCTCACAGATACGCAGTATTTT.

The chain combines TRBV29-1 with TRBJ1-1, with D hard to call. The germline gives CDR1 SQVTM, CDR2 ANQGSEA. Trimming took off 7 bases at V and 1 base at J, with 13 bases between the two ends. This CDR3 has 13 amino acids. The CDR3 bases are TGCAGCGGGCTGGAGGGCGCGAACACTGAAGCTTTCTTT. Translated, it gives CSGLEGANTEAFF. The complete variable domain, with remaining parts taken from reference TRBV29-1 and TRBJ1-1, reads SAVISQKPSRDICQRGTSLTIQCQVDSQVTMMFWYRQQPGQSLTLIATANQGSEATYESGFVIDKFPISRPNLTFSTLTVSNMSPEDSSIYLCSGLEGANTEAFFGQGTRLTVV.

Many counts were recorded for this clonotype. This chain links TRBV12-3 or TRBV12-4 with TRBJ2-1, with D maybe TRBD1 (5 bases). Trimming left V 3 bases short and J 6 bases short, with 21 bases between. The CDR3 contains 17 residues. For the CDR3, the DNA is TGTGCCAGCAGTTTGTCATACCGGACACCGAGCCTCAATGAGCAGTTCTTC. It is translated as CASSLSYRTPSLNEQFF.

This clonotype has at least ten counts. V and J are TRBV7-8 and TRBJ2-3; D remains unclear. Trimming took off 8 bases at V and 0 bases at J, with 9 bases between the two ends. Germline loops: CDR1 SGHVS, CDR2 FQNEAQ. The CDR3 covers 13 residues. CDR3 sequence reads: CASEAYSTDTQYF. The CDR3 DNA reads as TGTGCCAGCGAGGCGTATAGCACAGATACGCAGTATTTT.